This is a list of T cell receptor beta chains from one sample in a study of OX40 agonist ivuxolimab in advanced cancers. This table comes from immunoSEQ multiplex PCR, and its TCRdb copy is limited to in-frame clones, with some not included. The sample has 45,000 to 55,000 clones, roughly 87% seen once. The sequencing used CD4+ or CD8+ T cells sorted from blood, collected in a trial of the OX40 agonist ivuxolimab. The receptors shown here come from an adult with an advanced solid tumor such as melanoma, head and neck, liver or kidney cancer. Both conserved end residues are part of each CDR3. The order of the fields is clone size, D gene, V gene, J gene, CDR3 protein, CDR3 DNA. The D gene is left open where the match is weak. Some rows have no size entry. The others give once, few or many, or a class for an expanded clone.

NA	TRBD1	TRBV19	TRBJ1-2	CASSVIRDSSYGYTF	TGTGCCAGTAGTGTCATTCGGGACAGTTCGTATGGCTACACCTTC
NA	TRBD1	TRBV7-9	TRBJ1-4	CASSLIGTGGINEKLFF	TGTGCCAGCAGCTTAATAGGGACAGGGGGCATTAATGAAAAACTGTTTTTT
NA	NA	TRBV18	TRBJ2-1	CASSPQGGTNGEQFF	TGTGCCAGCTCACCACAAGGGGGAACCAACGGTGAGCAGTTCTTC
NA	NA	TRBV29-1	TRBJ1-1	CSVEGVGGANTEAFF	TGCAGCGTTGAGGGGGTTGGGGGGGCGAACACTGAAGCTTTCTTT
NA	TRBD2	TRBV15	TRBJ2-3	CATSKRGGTSGITDTQYF	TGTGCCACCAGCAAGAGAGGTGGGACTAGCGGGATCACAGATACGCAGTATTTT
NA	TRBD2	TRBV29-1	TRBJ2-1	CSVEEFGAGVTNEQFF	TGCAGCGTTGAAGAGTTCGGGGCGGGAGTAACGAATGAGCAGTTCTTC
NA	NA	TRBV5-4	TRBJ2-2	CASRLGGASGTGELFF	TGTGCCAGCAGACTGGGGGGGGCATCTGGCACCGGGGAGCTGTTTTTT
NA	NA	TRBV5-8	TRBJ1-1	CASSLGGVGGTAFF	TGTGCTAGCAGCTTGGGGGGAGTTGGAGGGACGGCTTTCTTT
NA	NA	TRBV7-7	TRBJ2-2	CASSLFRVGNTGELFF	TGTGCTAGCAGCTTATTTCGAGTGGGGAACACCGGGGAGCTGTTTTTT
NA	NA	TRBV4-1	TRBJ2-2	CASSLSGGARTGELFF	TGCGCCAGCAGCCTAAGTGGGGGCGCGAGGACCGGGGAGCTGTTTTTT
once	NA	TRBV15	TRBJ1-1	CATSRERARGTEAFF	TGTGCCACCAGCAGGGAAAGGGCGAGGGGCACTGAAGCTTTCTTT
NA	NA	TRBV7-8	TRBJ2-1	CASSLGGVGTEQFF	TGTGCCAGCAGCTTAGGGGGGGTAGGGACTGAGCAGTTCTTC
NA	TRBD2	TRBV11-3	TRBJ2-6	CASSRSGRGGANVLTF	TGTGCCAGCAGCAGAAGCGGGAGAGGTGGGGCCAACGTCCTGACTTTC
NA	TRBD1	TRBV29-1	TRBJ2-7	CSVEERVGTGKYEQYF	TGCAGCGTTGAAGAGCGGGTCGGGACAGGGAAGTACGAGCAGTACTTC
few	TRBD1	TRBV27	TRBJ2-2	CASSTRPGQWGTGELFF	TGTGCCAGCAGTACCCGACCGGGACAGTGGGGGACCGGGGAGCTGTTTTTT
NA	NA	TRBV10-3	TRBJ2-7	CAISGAGEDEQYF	TGTGCCATCAGTGGGGCAGGGGAAGACGAGCAGTACTTC
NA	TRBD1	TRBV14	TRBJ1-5	CASSPGGWTQPQHF	TGTGCCAGCAGCCCAGGGGGCTGGACTCAGCCCCAGCATTTT
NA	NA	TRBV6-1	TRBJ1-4	CASKVGHGGNEKLFF	TGTGCCAGCAAAGTGGGGCATGGGGGTAATGAAAAACTGTTTTTT
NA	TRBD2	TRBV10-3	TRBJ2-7	CAISDWEGSYEQYF	TGTGCCATCAGTGATTGGGAGGGGTCCTACGAGCAGTACTTC
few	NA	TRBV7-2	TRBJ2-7	CASSRRNPGEQYF	TGTGCCAGCAGCCGTCGCAACCCCGGGGAGCAGTACTTC
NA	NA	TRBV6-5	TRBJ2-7	CASSYHPRGQTYEQYF	TGTGCCAGCAGTTACCACCCTCGGGGCCAAACCTACGAGCAGTACTTC
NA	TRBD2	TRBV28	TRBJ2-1	CASRNNPGLAGGSGSSYNEQFF	TGTGCCAGCAGAAATAATCCGGGACTAGCGGGAGGGAGCGGTAGTTCCTACAATGAGCAGTTCTTC
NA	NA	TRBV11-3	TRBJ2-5	CASSLSGQETQYF	TGTGCCAGCAGCTTGTCGGGTCAAGAGACCCAGTACTTC
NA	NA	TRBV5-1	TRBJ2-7	CASSLTVTYEQYF	TGCGCCAGCAGCTTAACAGTTACCTACGAGCAGTACTTC
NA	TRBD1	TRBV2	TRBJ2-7	CASSDRGFGYEQYF	TGTGCCAGCAGTGACAGGGGGTTTGGCTACGAGCAGTACTTC
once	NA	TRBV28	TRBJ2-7	CASSPAGTLTPYEQYF	TGTGCCAGCAGTCCAGCCGGGACACTGACCCCCTACGAGCAGTACTTC
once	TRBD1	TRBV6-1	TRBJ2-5	CASSDLDRVQETQYF	TGTGCCAGCAGTGACCTCGACAGGGTTCAAGAGACCCAGTACTTC
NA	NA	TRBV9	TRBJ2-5	CASSASRTQETQYF	TGTGCCAGCAGCGCATCGCGGACCCAAGAGACCCAGTACTTC
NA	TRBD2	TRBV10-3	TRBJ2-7	CAISDRGGQYEQYF	TGTGCCATCAGTGACCGGGGGGGGCAGTACGAGCAGTACTTC
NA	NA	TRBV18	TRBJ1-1	CASSPQYDSWTEAFF	TGTGCCAGCTCACCACAGTATGACAGTTGGACTGAAGCTTTCTTT
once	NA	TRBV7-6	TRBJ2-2	CASSPLWVGPGELFF	TGTGCCAGCAGCCCTCTTTGGGTGGGACCCGGGGAGCTGTTTTTT
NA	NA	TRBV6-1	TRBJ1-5	CASSDGPQHF	TGTGCCAGCAGTGACGGGCCCCAGCATTTT
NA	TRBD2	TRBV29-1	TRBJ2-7	CSVDGGGRYEQYF	TGCAGCGTTGACGGGGGAGGGCGGTACGAGCAGTACTTC
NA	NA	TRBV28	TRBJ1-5	CASRARGGSQPQHF	TGTGCCAGCAGGGCTCGGGGCGGAAGTCAGCCCCAGCATTTT
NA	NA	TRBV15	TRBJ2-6	CATSRVGQGSGANVLTF	TGTGCCACCAGCAGAGTGGGCCAGGGTTCTGGGGCCAACGTCCTGACTTTC
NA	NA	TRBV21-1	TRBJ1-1	CASSKGGRMNTEAFF	TGTGCCAGCAGCAAAGGAGGGAGAATGAACACTGAAGCTTTCTTT
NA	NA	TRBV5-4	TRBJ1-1	CASSLVQGSPEAFF	TGTGCCAGCAGCTTGGTGCAGGGCAGCCCTGAAGCTTTCTTT
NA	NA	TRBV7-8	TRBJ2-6	CASSFSSSGANVLTF	TGTGCCAGCAGCTTTAGTAGCTCTGGGGCCAACGTCCTGACTTTC
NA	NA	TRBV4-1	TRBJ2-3	CASSPRGAANTDTQYF	TGCGCCAGCAGCCCCCGCGGGGCAGCAAACACAGATACGCAGTATTTT
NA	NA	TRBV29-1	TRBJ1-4	CSVDKGEKLFF	TGCAGCGTTGACAAAGGGGAAAAACTGTTTTTT
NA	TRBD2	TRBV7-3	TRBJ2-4	CASSSGLAGEDIQYF	TGTGCCAGCAGCTCGGGACTAGCGGGAGAAGACATTCAGTACTTC
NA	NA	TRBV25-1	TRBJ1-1	CASSEPVGKGNTEAFF	TGTGCCAGCAGTGAACCCGTTGGAAAGGGGAACACTGAAGCTTTCTTT
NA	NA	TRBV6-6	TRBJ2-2	CASSYMSSTGELFF	TGTGCCAGCAGTTATATGAGTTCCACCGGGGAGCTGTTTTTT
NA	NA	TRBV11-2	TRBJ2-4	CASSRAGGGVKNIQYF	TGTGCCAGCAGCCGAGCCGGTGGAGGGGTCAAAAACATTCAGTACTTC
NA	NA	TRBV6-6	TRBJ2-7	CASSSNLDRSEQYF	TGTGCCAGCAGTTCCAACCTAGACAGGTCCGAGCAGTACTTC
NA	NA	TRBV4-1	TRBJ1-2	CASSQAGMRHGYTF	TGCGCCAGCAGCCAAGCCGGGATGCGACATGGCTACACCTTC
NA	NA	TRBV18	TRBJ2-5	CASSPVTVQETQYF	TGTGCCAGCTCACCCGTGACGGTACAAGAGACCCAGTACTTC
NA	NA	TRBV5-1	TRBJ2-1	CASSLEGTGAREQFF	TGCGCCAGCAGCTTGGAGGGGACTGGGGCCAGGGAGCAGTTCTTC
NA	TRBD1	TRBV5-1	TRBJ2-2	CASSLEGTVNTGELFF	TGCGCCAGCAGCTTGGAAGGGACAGTCAACACCGGGGAGCTGTTTTTT